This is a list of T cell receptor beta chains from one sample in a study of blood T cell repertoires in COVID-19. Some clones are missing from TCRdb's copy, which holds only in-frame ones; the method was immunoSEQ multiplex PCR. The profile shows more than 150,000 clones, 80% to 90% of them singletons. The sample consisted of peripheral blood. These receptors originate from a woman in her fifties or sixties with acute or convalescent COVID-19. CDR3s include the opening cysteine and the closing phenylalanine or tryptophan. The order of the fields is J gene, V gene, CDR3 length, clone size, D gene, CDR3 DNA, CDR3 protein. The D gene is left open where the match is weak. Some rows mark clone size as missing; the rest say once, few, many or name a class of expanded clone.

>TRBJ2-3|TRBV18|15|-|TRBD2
TGTGCCAGCTCACGGACTAGCGGGAGCACAGATACGCAGTATTTT
CASSRTSGSTDTQYF
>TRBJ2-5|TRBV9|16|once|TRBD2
TGTGCCAGCAGCGTAGGTGGGGGAGGGTACCAAGAGACCCAGTACTTC
CASSVGGGGYQETQYF
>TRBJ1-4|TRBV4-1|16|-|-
TGCGCCAGCAGCCAGGGGCCGGCCCTCACAGTTGAAAAACTGTTTTTT
CASSQGPALTVEKLFF
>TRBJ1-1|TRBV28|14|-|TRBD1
TGTGCCTCCTTATCGACAGGGCTGAACACTGAAGCTTTCTTT
CASLSTGLNTEAFF
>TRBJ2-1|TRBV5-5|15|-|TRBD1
TGTGCCAGCAGCTTGCGGAACAGGGGGAGCAATGAGCAGTTCTTC
CASSLRNRGSNEQFF
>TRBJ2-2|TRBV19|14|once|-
TGTGCCAGTACCCTAAATAACTACATGGGGGAGCTGTTTTTT
CASTLNNYMGELFF
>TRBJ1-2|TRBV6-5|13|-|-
TGTGCCAGCAGTTCGGGCGGGAACTATGGCTACACCTTC
CASSSGGNYGYTF
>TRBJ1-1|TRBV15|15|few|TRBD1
TGTGCCACCAGCAGAGACAGGGACAGGAACACTGAAGCTTTCTTT
CATSRDRDRNTEAFF
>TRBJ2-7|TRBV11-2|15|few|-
TGTGCCAGCAGCTTGGCCCTAGACGGCGCCTACGAGCAGTACTTC
CASSLALDGAYEQYF
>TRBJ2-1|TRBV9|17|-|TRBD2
TGTGCCAGCAGCGAACCCTTTAGCGGGAACTCTTACAATGAGCAGTTCTTC
CASSEPFSGNSYNEQFF
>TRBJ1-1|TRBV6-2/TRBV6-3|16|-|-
TGTGCCAGCAGTTACCGTTCCGGGGGGCTGAACACTGAAGCTTTCTTT
CASSYRSGGLNTEAFF
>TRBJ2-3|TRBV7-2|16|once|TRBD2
TGTGCCAGCAGCTTTTCTGGCGGGAGCGGGGCAGATACGCAGTATTTT
CASSFSGGSGADTQYF
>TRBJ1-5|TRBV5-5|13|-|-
TGTGCCAGCAACTTGGGGGGGCATCAGCCCCAGCATTTT
CASNLGGHQPQHF
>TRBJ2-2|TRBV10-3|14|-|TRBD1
TGTGCCATCAGACCGGGACAGTACACCGGGGAGCTGTTTTTT
CAIRPGQYTGELFF
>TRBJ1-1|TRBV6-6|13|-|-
TGTGCCAGCAGTTACTCCGAGGGGGCTGAAGCTTTCTTT
CASSYSEGAEAFF
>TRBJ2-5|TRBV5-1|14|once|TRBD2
TGCGCCAGCAGCAGGCGGGGGAACCAAGAGACCCAGTACTTC
CASSRRGNQETQYF
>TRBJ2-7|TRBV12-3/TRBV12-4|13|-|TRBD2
TGTGCCAGCAGTAGCGGGACTCCCTACGAGCAGTACTTC
CASSSGTPYEQYF
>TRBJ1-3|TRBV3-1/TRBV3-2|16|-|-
TGTGCCAGCAGCCAACACACAGGGAATGGTGGAAACACCATATATTTT
CASSQHTGNGGNTIYF
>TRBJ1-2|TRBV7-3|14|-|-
TGTGCCAGCAGCCCGGACACGGCTAACTATGGCTACACCTTC
CASSPDTANYGYTF
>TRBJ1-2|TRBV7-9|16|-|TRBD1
TGTGCCAGCAGCTTATATTCACCGTTGACAGGGTATGGCTACACCTTC
CASSLYSPLTGYGYTF
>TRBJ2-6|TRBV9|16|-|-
TGTGCCAGCAGCGTAGCAGGGGTGTTCGGGGCCAACGTCCTGACTTTC
CASSVAGVFGANVLTF
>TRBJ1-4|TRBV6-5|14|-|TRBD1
TGTGCCAGCAGGAACAGGGGTACTAATGAAAAACTGTTTTTT
CASRNRGTNEKLFF
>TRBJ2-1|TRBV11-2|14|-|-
TGTGCCAGCAGCTTGCCGCAAACATTCAATGAGCAGTTCTTC
CASSLPQTFNEQFF
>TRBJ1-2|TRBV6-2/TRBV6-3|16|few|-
TGTGCCAGCAGTTACCCGACAGCCTACAATCACAATGGCTACACCTTC
CASSYPTAYNHNGYTF
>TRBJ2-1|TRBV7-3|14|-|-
TGTGCCAGCAGCGTACAACCGGGACTTGATGAGCAGTTCTTC
CASSVQPGLDEQFF
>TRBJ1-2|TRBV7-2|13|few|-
TGTGCCAGTCAGAGGGTCGGCAACTATGGCTACACCTTC
CASQRVGNYGYTF
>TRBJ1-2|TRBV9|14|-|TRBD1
TGTGCCAGCAGTGTTGACAGGGGGCACTATGGCTACACCTTC
CASSVDRGHYGYTF
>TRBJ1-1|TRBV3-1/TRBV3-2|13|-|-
TGTGCCAGCAGCAAGACTATTCCCGCTGAAGCTTTCTTT
CASSKTIPAEAFF
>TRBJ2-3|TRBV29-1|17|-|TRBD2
TGCAGCGTTGACTCTAGCGGGAGCATGACAGCGGCAGATACGCAGTATTTT
CSVDSSGSMTAADTQYF
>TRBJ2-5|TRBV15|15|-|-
TGTGCCACCAGCAGGGTTACAGGGCCCCAAGAGACCCAGTACTTC
CATSRVTGPQETQYF
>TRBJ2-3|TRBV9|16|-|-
TGTGCCAGCAGCGTACGCGGGACCACTAGCACAGATACGCAGTATTTT
CASSVRGTTSTDTQYF
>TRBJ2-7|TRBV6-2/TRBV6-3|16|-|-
TGTGCCAGCAGTTACTCCCTCTGGGGCCAAACCTACGAGCAGTACTTC
CASSYSLWGQTYEQYF
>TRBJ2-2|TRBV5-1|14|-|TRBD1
TGCGCCAGCAGCCGGACAGGGAACACCGGGGAGCTGTTTTTT
CASSRTGNTGELFF
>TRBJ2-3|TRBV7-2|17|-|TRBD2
TGTGCCAGCAGCTTAGTCCTAGCGGGGGGTCTCACAGATACGCAGTATTTT
CASSLVLAGGLTDTQYF
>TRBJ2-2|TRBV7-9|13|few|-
TGTGCCAGCAGCCTACAGGGTTCCGGGGAGCTGTTTTTT
CASSLQGSGELFF
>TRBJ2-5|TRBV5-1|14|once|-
TGCGCCAGCAGCGAGCCCATGGTCCAAGAGACCCAGTACTTC
CASSEPMVQETQYF
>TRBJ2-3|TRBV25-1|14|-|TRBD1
TGTGCCAGCAGCCCGGGACAGGGGCCCGCCGGGCAGTATTTT
CASSPGQGPAGQYF
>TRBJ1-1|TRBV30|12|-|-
TGTGCCTGGAGCGCCAGGGCCACTGAAGCTTTCTTT
CAWSARATEAFF
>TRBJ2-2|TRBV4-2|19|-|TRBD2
TGTGCCAGCAGCCAAGGTCTAGCGGGAGGCCCCAAACGAGCCGGGGAGCTGTTTTTT
CASSQGLAGGPKRAGELFF
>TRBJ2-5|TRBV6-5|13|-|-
TGTGCCAGCAGCTACACCAGACAAGAGACCCAGTACTTC
CASSYTRQETQYF
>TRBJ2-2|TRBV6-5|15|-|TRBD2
TGTGCCACCGGACTAGCGGGAGGCGGCACCGGGGAGCTGTTTTTT
CATGLAGGGTGELFF
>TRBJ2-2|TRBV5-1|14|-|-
TGCGCCAGCACCGGGACTGAGAACACCGGGGAGCTGTTTTTT
CASTGTENTGELFF
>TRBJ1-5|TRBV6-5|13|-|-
TGTGCCAGCAGCCCGGGTAGAAATCAGCCCCAGCATTTT
CASSPGRNQPQHF
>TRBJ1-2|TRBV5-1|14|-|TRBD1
TGCGCCAGCAGCTCAGGGGGCAGAAACTATGGCTACACCTTC
CASSSGGRNYGYTF
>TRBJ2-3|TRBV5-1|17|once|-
TGCGCCAGCAGCTGGAATTTGGGGGGGCCGTACACAGATACGCAGTATTTT
CASSWNLGGPYTDTQYF
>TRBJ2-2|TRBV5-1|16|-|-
TGCGCCAGCAGCTTGTTGACAGCTGGGGACACCGGGGAGCTGTTTTTT
CASSLLTAGDTGELFF
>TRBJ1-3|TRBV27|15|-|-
TGTGCCAGCAGTTTAAGGACTGGCCCTGGAAACACCATATATTTT
CASSLRTGPGNTIYF
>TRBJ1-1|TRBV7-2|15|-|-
TGTGCCAGCAGCTTGGCACAGGGATCGGGGACTGAAGCTTTCTTT
CASSLAQGSGTEAFF
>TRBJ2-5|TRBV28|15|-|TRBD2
TGTGCCAGCAGTTCCGCCGGTAGCGGGGCGGAGACCCAGTACTTC
CASSSAGSGAETQYF
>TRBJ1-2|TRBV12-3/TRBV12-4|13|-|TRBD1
TGTGCCAGCAGCCCGACAGGGGGTAGGGGCTACACCTTC
CASSPTGGRGYTF
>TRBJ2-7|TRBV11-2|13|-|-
TGTGCCAGCAGCTTAAGGAAGGGGTACGAGCAGTACTTC
CASSLRKGYEQYF
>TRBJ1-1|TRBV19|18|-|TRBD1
TGTGCCAGTAGTAGCCTAGCCGGGACAGGGGGGGTGAACACTGAAGCTTTCTTT
CASSSLAGTGGVNTEAFF